A single T cell receptor beta chain is shown here with its context. This sample is part of a study of monozygotic twins with inflammatory bowel disease. The CDR3 has 15 amino acids. With the 5' RACE reads reprocessed, TCRdb shows one record per CDR3 protein and no DNA. The table counts some 170,000 distinct CDR3 sequences; around 2.8% lies in the top ten. The V gene is TRBV12-3 or TRBV12-4, the J gene TRBJ2-7; TCRdb's D call, TRBD2, is unchecked because there is no DNA. This TCR was recovered from a human donor with ulcerative colitis or Crohn's disease, or a healthy co-twin of an affected twin (not recorded which). The material sequenced was blood. The CDR3 loop reads CASSLLAGAAYEQYF.